These 10 T cell receptor beta chains came from one sample sequenced in a study of CXCR3-negative and CXCR3-positive naive CD8 T cells. Preparation of TRB cDNA libraries relied on 5' RACE carrying UMI labels. For each CDR3 protein, TCRdb gives one entry from its re-call of the 5' RACE reads, without DNA. The sample table includes under 85,000 distinct CDR3 sequences. The sample was naive CXCR3- CD8+ T cells from blood. The subset was: CD45RO-CCR7+CD27+CD95- naive CD8+ T cells lacking CXCR3 (TNR3-). All receptors derive from a human donor in good health. Some clones in this sample may be carry-over from other donors' samples.

The chain has TRBV7-9 and TRBJ2-5. In germline, CDR1 is SEHNR, CDR2 FQNEAQ (reference sequence). CDR3 size: 15 residues. CDR3 residues: CASSAGAGNQETQYF.

The chain carries TRBV7-9 and TRBJ1-2. CDR3 length: 13 amino acids. In germline, CDR1 is SEHNR, CDR2 FQNEAQ (reference sequence). The CDR3 loop reads CASSLIPDYGYTF.

The chain's CDR3 is CASSFGPSGSYYEQYF. This rearrangement joins TRBV28 to TRBJ2-7; TCRdb returns TRBD2, unconfirmable since there is no DNA. There are 16 residues in the CDR3. CDR1 MDHEN and CDR2 SYDVKM come from the germline V gene.

The chain combines TRBV7-9 with TRBJ2-5. This CDR3 region has 14 residues. Germline lookup yields CDR1 SEHNR and CDR2 FQNEAQ (reference sequence). CDR3 residues: CASSLGGAQETQYF.

The chain has TRBV27 and TRBJ1-2; the D call of TRBD1 rests on TCRdb alone, since no DNA is present to check it. The CDR3 spans 14 residues. Looked up from germline, CDR1 is MNHEY and CDR2 is SMNVEV (reference sequence). Here the CDR3 reads CASSFGPGNYGYTF.

The V gene is TRBV6-5, the J gene TRBJ1-4. The CDR3 runs 15 residues. Germline V CDR1 and CDR2: MNHEY, SVGAGI. CDR3: CASSPEGPTNEKLFF.

Here the CDR3 reads CASSLDPGTNTEAFF. The chain links TRBV5-1 to TRBJ1-1; TCRdb picks TRBD1, but there is no DNA to check that call. Germline CDR1 and CDR2: SGHRS and YFSETQ. The CDR3 sequence is 15 residues long. Based on the CDR3 plus reference TRBV5-1 and TRBJ1-1, the full variable domain is KAGVTQTPRYLIKTRGQQVTLSCSPISGHRSVSWYQQTPGQGLQFLFEYFSETQRNKGNFPGRFSGRQFSNSRSEMNVSTLELGDSALYLCASSLDPGTNTEAFFGQGTRLTVV.

The V and J genes are TRBV5-1 and TRBJ2-5; absent DNA, TCRdb's TRBD2 call cannot be checked. This CDR3 spans 15 amino acids. CDR1 SGHRS and CDR2 YFSETQ come from the germline V gene. CDR3 protein: CASSLVAGIQETQYF.

V and J are TRBV12-3 or TRBV12-4 and TRBJ2-7; TCRdb's assignment of TRBD1 cannot be checked, as there is no DNA. This CDR3 is built from 16 residues. The CDR3 here is CASSFGGLGLAYEQYF.

The chain is built from TRBV7-8 and TRBJ2-3; TCRdb gives TRBD2 as the D gene, but with no DNA this cannot be confirmed. The CDR3 has 16 residues. The germline gives CDR1 SGHVS, CDR2 FQNEAQ. CDR3 sequence: CASSSHDGSGTDTQYF.